The 26 T cell receptor beta chains presented below share a single source sample, sequenced in a study of T cells in Graves' hyperthyroidism and ophthalmopathy. What was amplified from RNA transcripts were TCR beta CDR3 regions. HTBI primers were employed in a first-round RT-PCR of the TCR CDR3. TCRdb re-derived calls from the multiplex PCR reads in MiXCR, one entry per CDR3 protein. The sample yields around 520,000 distinct CDR3 sequences, about 15% seen once. The sequencing sample was made of blood. The receptor set was obtained from a woman aged 40 to 50 with Graves' hyperthyroidism.

This clonotype was found many times. The chain has TRBV2 and TRBJ1-1, with 7 bases identical to TRBD1. Per the germline V gene, CDR1 is SNHLY and CDR2 is FYNNEI. Germline trimming cut 5 bases from V and 3 bases from J; bases unmatched to any gene: 9. The CDR3 is 15 amino acids. In DNA form, the CDR3 reads TGTGCCAGCAGTTGGAGGGGGCGCGGAGACACTGAAGCTTTCTTT. This gives the protein CASSWRGRGDTEAFF.

In its sample, this clonotype was seen many times. This sequence joins TRBV6-2 or TRBV6-3 and TRBJ2-1; TRBD1 aligns across 12 bases. The CDR3 consists of 15 residues. Germline-derived CDR1 and CDR2 are MNHEY and SVGEGT. J gave up 6 bases and V 6 bases, and 6 bases lay outside the gene matches. The CDR3 is CASSSGTGGINEQFF. The CDR3 region has the DNA TGTGCCAGCAGCTCCGGGACAGGGGGCATCAATGAGCAGTTCTTC.

This clonotype was observed many times. The gene calls are TRBV20-1 and TRBJ2-3, with D possibly being TRBD1 (6 bases). Germline loops: CDR1 DFQATT, CDR2 SNEGSKA (reference sequence). This CDR3 region has 14 residues. Trimming took 7 bases from V and 1 from J, leaving 15 bases between them. This CDR3 is CSVKQGGGTDTQYF. In DNA form, the CDR3 reads TGCAGTGTTAAACAGGGTGGAGGCACAGATACGCAGTATTTT.

Turning to this clonotype: This may come from a read error, since a much larger clone is one base off. The chain carries TRBV28 and TRBJ2-2; D gene unclear. Germline lookup yields CDR1 MDHEN and CDR2 SYDVKM. V was clipped by 2 bases and J by 3 bases, with 7 bases between them. The CDR3 totals 14 residues. The CDR3 region is CASSLPTYTGELFF. In DNA form, the CDR3 reads TGTGCCAGCAGTTTACCCACATACACCGGGGAGCTGTTTTTT.

Only a few counts were recorded for this clonotype. The genes are TRBV19 and TRBJ2-1; tentatively, D is TRBD2 (5 bases). V gave up 4 bases and J gave up 9 bases, with 19 bases separating them. CDR3 length equals 15 residues. Germline CDR1 and CDR2: LNHDA and SQIVND (reference sequence). CDR3 loop: CASSTYGSPAGEQFF. As DNA, the CDR3 is TGTGCCAGTAGTACATACGGCTCCCCGGCGGGTGAGCAGTTCTTC.

In its sample, this clonotype was seen many times. The chain links TRBV5-1 to TRBJ2-3; tentative D call: TRBD1 (6 bases). Germline loops: CDR1 SGHRS, CDR2 YFSETQ. V shed 0 bases and J shed 5 bases, with 10 bases lying between them. This CDR3 spans 14 amino acids. The CDR3 sequence is CASSLGRGIDTQYF. CDR3 nucleotide sequence: TGCGCCAGCAGCTTGGGCAGGGGAATAGATACGCAGTATTTT.

On this clonotype itself: The junction departs from the called germline gene at one end, perhaps through a read error. The rearrangement links TRBV6-1 to TRBJ1-2, with D perhaps matching TRBD1 (5 bases). CDR3 length: 14 residues. Looked up from germline, CDR1 is MNHNS and CDR2 is SASEGT. The CDR3 here is CASSERSRDYDYTF. For the CDR3, the DNA is TGTGCCAGCAGTGAAAGATCTAGGGACTATGACTACACCTTC.

This clonotype was counted only a few times. The rearrangement uses TRBV30 and TRBJ2-3, with TRBD2 identical over 10 bases. V shed 4 bases, J shed 4 bases, and the junction held 5 bases outside the gene matches. Germline V gene sequence: CDR1 GTSNPN, CDR2 SVGIG (reference sequence). This CDR3 has 14 amino acids. The CDR3 protein is CAWTVAGGPDTQYF. CDR3 nucleotides: TGTGCCTGGACCGTAGCGGGAGGACCAGATACGCAGTATTTT.

In regard to this clonotype: Since a much larger clone is just one base distant, this may be a read error. V gene TRBV10-3 combines with J gene TRBJ1-5; D is uncertain. The ends were cut back, 2 bases at V and 7 bases at J, with 6 bases in the middle. From germline, CDR1 is ENHRY and CDR2 SYGVKD. The CDR3 has 12 residues. This CDR3 is CAISEERQPQHF. The CDR3 DNA is TGTGCCATCAGTGAGGAAAGGCAGCCCCAGCATTTT.

This clonotype has a count of ten or more. V is TRBV12-3 or TRBV12-4 and J is TRBJ1-5; D ambiguous. Trimming left V 1 base short and J 3 bases short, with 7 bases between. The CDR3 has 14 amino acids. The CDR3 spells CASSLVGSNQPQHF. The CDR3 region has the DNA TGTGCCAGCAGTTTAGTCGGGTCCAATCAGCCCCAGCATTTT.

CDR3 sequence: CASSEVGVETQYF. CDR3 DNA: TGTGCCAGCAGTGAAGTGGGGGTGGAGACCCAGTACTTC. The chain couples TRBV25-1 to TRBJ2-5; D could derive from TRBD1 or TRBD2 (5 bases each). V dropped 2 bases and J dropped 5 bases, with 9 bases sitting between them. Per the germline V gene, CDR1 is MGHDK and CDR2 is SYGVNS. The CDR3 consists of 13 residues. The complete variable domain, with remaining parts taken from reference TRBV25-1 and TRBJ2-5, reads EADIYQTPRYLVIGTGKKITLECSQTMGHDKMYWYQQDPGMELHLIHYSYGVNSTEKGDLSSESTVSRIRTEHFPLTLESARPSHTSQYLCASSEVGVETQYFGPGTRLLVL.

The V call is TRBV20-1, the J call TRBJ2-1; the match to TRBD2 covers 10 bases. CDR1 DFQATT and CDR2 SNEGSKA come from the germline V gene (reference sequence). Trimming cost V 5 bases and J 9 bases; bases outside gene matches: 7. CDR3 length: 13 amino acids. CDR3 in DNA: TGCAGTGCTCCCGGACTAGCGGTTACTGAGCAGTTCTTC. Translating it yields CSAPGLAVTEQFF.

With respect to this clonotype: A much larger clone is a single base away; this may be a read error. The chain is built from TRBV12-3 or TRBV12-4 and TRBJ2-5; 7 positions match TRBD1. Unmatched junction bases numbered 8, after V lost 3 bases and J lost 4 bases. The CDR3 spans 15 residues. CDR3 loop: CASSLTDREGETQYF. The CDR3 DNA sequence: TGTGCCAGCAGTTTGACCGACAGGGAAGGAGAGACCCAGTACTTC.

This clonotype came up many times. The gene calls are TRBV28 and TRBJ2-7; D is tentatively TRBD1 or TRBD2 (8 bases each). The germline V and J ends were trimmed by 5 bases and 4 bases, with 15 bases remaining between them. Germline loops: CDR1 MDHEN, CDR2 SYDVKM. This CDR3 region has 14 residues. CDR3 region: CASSSGRQGYEQYF. The DNA of the CDR3 is TGTGCCAGCAGTAGCGGGAGACAGGGGTACGAGCAGTACTTC.

This clonotype has at least ten counts. The chain has TRBV10-3 and TRBJ2-7; 9 bases line up with TRBD2. After removal of 5 bases from V and 4 bases from J, the junction contained 3 bases not matched to a gene. The V gene's germline CDR1 is ENHRY and CDR2 SYGVKD. The CDR3 loop spans 13 amino acids. CDR3 sequence reads: CAISPGLAYEQYF. The CDR3, as DNA: TGTGCCATCAGTCCGGGACTAGCATACGAGCAGTACTTC.

In this sample, this clonotype turned up many times. The chain joins TRBV6-5 to TRBJ1-2, with D unresolved. The CDR3 loop spans 11 amino acids. Trimming stripped 2 bases from V and 9 bases from J, with 7 bases between. Germline values: CDR1 MNHEY, CDR2 SVGAGI. CDR3 bases: TGTGCCAGCAGTTACCAGAGTAGCTACACCTTC. It codes for CASSYQSSYTF.

In DNA form, the CDR3 reads TGTGCCAGCACCCGGACCGGACTGGAGGGGACCCAGTACTTC. Protein: CASTRTGLEGTQYF. This sequence joins TRBV28 and TRBJ2-5; possible D gene TRBD2, 6 bases. There are 14 residues in the CDR3. The germline V and J ends were trimmed by 7 bases and 7 bases, with 19 bases remaining between them. Germline loops: CDR1 MDHEN, CDR2 SYDVKM.

This clonotype was seen more than once but under ten times. CDR3 sequence (DNA): TGCGCCAGCAGGTCAGGGGTAAGCTGGTACGAGCAGTACTTC. Amino acids: CASRSGVSWYEQYF. J is TRBJ2-7 and V is TRBV5-1; perhaps TRBD1 as D (6 bases). V was pared by 5 bases and J by 4 bases, with 16 bases between. Germline V gene data show CDR1 as SGHRS and CDR2 as YFSETQ. The CDR3 has 14 residues.

This clonotype was detected only once. This may come from a read error, since a much larger clone is one base off. V is TRBV28 and J is TRBJ1-2, with a possible D match to TRBD1 (5 bases). The CDR3 spans 13 residues. CDR1 and CDR2 from the germline V gene are MDHEN and SYDVKM. Trimming took 8 bases from V and 8 from J, leaving 18 bases between them. CDR3 sequence reads: CASRYGTSLGYTF. The DNA for the CDR3 is TGTGCCAGCCGCTATGGGACGTCATTGGGCTACACCTTC.

This clonotype has just a few counts. The CDR3 protein is CASSQRIVNTGNYEQYF. DNA for the CDR3: TGCGCCAGCAGCCAAAGGATCGTGAATACAGGGAACTACGAGCAGTACTTC. V and J are TRBV4-1 and TRBJ2-7; tentative D call: TRBD1 (6 bases). V was clipped by 2 bases and J by 3 bases, with 20 bases between them. CDR3 length: 17 amino acids. Looked up from germline, CDR1 is MGHRA and CDR2 is YSYEKL.

This clonotype was seen at least ten times. The chain couples TRBV3-1 to TRBJ2-3, with 8 bases identical to TRBD2. Unmatched junction bases numbered 13, after V lost 6 bases and J lost 5 bases. The CDR3 sequence is 16 residues long. Looked up from germline, CDR1 is LGHDT and CDR2 is YNNKEL (reference sequence). This CDR3 reads CASSQGLSGTKDTQYF. The CDR3 DNA reads TGTGCCAGCAGTCAGGGCCTTAGCGGGACTAAAGATACGCAGTATTTT.

In this sample, this clonotype turned up many times. V and J are TRBV2 and TRBJ2-3; no firm D call. This CDR3 is built from 13 residues. Germline V gives CDR1 SNHLY, CDR2 FYNNEI. V lost 2 bases and J lost 0, with 3 bases in between. The CDR3 here is CASSELSTDTQYF. The DNA of the CDR3 is TGTGCCAGCAGTGAACTAAGCACAGATACGCAGTATTTT.

This clonotype occurred many times. V is TRBV15 and J is TRBJ2-3; TRBD2 matches 11 bases. V was clipped by 4 bases and J by 2 bases; unmatched bases: 5. The CDR3 length is 16 residues. Germline CDR1 is LNHNV and CDR2 is YYDKDF (reference sequence). CDR3 bases: TGTGCCACCAGCATCAGACTAGCGGGAAACACAGATACGCAGTATTTT. Translating it yields CATSIRLAGNTDTQYF.

This clonotype was recorded many times. The CDR3 DNA reads TGCGCCAGCAGCTTGGAACAGGGCCTAAATTCACCCCTCCACTTT. It translates to CASSLEQGLNSPLHF. The rearrangement links TRBV5-1 to TRBJ1-6; D perhaps matches TRBD1 (6 bases). Trimming shortened V by 0 bases and J by 7 bases, and 11 bases separated the two germline ends. CDR3 length: 15 amino acids. The V gene's germline CDR1 is SGHRS and CDR2 YFSETQ.

This clonotype was recorded many times. V and J are TRBV28 and TRBJ1-1; TRBD1 aligns across 7 bases. CDR3 size: 17 residues. V dropped 1 base and J dropped 2; count of bases not matched to a gene: 10. CDR1 and CDR2 from the germline V gene are MDHEN and SYDVKM. DNA of the CDR3: TGTGCCAGCAGTTTATACGGCGTCGGGACAGTCAACACTGAAGCTTTCTTT. Its translation: CASSLYGVGTVNTEAFF.

This clonotype was observed at least ten times. The CDR3 sequence: CASSEAGLTAFYGYTF. The CDR3 DNA is TGTGCCAGCAGTGAAGCGGGTCTGACAGCGTTCTATGGCTACACCTTC. The chain employs TRBV6-1 and TRBJ1-2; D is perhaps TRBD1 (5 bases). Germline CDR1 MNHNS, CDR2 SASEGT. V was shortened by 0 bases and J by 4 bases, with 15 bases between the two germline ends. This CDR3 has 16 amino acids.